The rows below give T cell receptor beta chains drawn from one sample of a study of T-cell memory formation after mild COVID-19. TCRdb re-derived calls from the 5' RACE reads in MiXCR, one entry per CDR3 protein. The data show fewer than 500,000 distinct CDR3 sequences, with around 25% seen just once and approximately 13% held by the top ten. Sequenced material: PBMCs or a T cell subset sorted from them (not recorded which). These receptors were taken from an adult woman who had mild COVID-19 (a few samples of this study predate the infection). Cell type and time point are not known. CDR3s include the opening cysteine and the closing phenylalanine or tryptophan. D genes are given only for firm matches. Clone size is not always given. Where it is, it says once, few, many or a class for expanded clones.

clone size: -; D gene: -; V gene: TRBV18; J gene: TRBJ2-3; CDR3 protein: CASSPGADTDTQYF; CDR3 DNA: TGTGCCAGCTCACCTGGGGCAGACACAGATACGCAGTATTTT
clone size: -; D gene: -; V gene: TRBV7-9; J gene: TRBJ2-7; CDR3 protein: CASSPGAGFDEQYF; CDR3 DNA: TGTGCCAGCAGCCCCGGAGCAGGGTTCGACGAGCAGTACTTC
clone size: few; D gene: -; V gene: TRBV7-2; J gene: TRBJ2-7; CDR3 protein: CASSFQSGNYEQYF; CDR3 DNA: TGTGCCAGCAGCTTTCAGTCCGGGAACTACGAGCAGTACTTC
clone size: -; D gene: TRBD2; V gene: TRBV3-1; J gene: TRBJ2-7; CDR3 protein: CASSQEVLAGGGEQYF; CDR3 DNA: TGTGCCAGCAGCCAAGAGGTCCTAGCGGGGGGTGGCGAGCAGTACTTC
clone size: -; D gene: -; V gene: TRBV30; J gene: TRBJ2-2; CDR3 protein: CAWSWIGYTGELFF; CDR3 DNA: TGTGCCTGGAGTTGGATAGGGTACACCGGGGAGCTGTTTTTT
clone size: few; D gene: -; V gene: TRBV11-1; J gene: TRBJ2-4; CDR3 protein: CASSPRWRVGIQYF; CDR3 DNA: TGTGCCAGCAGCCCCCGCTGGCGGGTTGGCATTCAGTACTTC
clone size: few; D gene: -; V gene: TRBV5-6; J gene: TRBJ2-3; CDR3 protein: CASSPRTPVPDTQYF; CDR3 DNA: TGTGCCAGCAGCCCTCGGACCCCCGTACCCGATACGCAGTATTTT
clone size: -; D gene: TRBD2; V gene: TRBV7-6; J gene: TRBJ2-1; CDR3 protein: CASSLNTASGDEQFF; CDR3 DNA: TGTGCCAGCAGCTTAAATACGGCTAGCGGTGATGAGCAGTTCTTC
clone size: few; D gene: TRBD1; V gene: TRBV5-1; J gene: TRBJ1-1; CDR3 protein: CASSQGQGYTEAFF; CDR3 DNA: TGCGCCAGCAGCCAGGGACAGGGGTATACTGAAGCTTTCTTT
clone size: -; D gene: -; V gene: TRBV12-3/TRBV12-4; J gene: TRBJ2-3; CDR3 protein: CASTADTQYF; CDR3 DNA: TGTGCCAGCACCGCCGATACGCAGTATTTT
clone size: -; D gene: TRBD2; V gene: TRBV20-1; J gene: TRBJ2-1; CDR3 protein: CSARTSGRDHNEQFF; CDR3 DNA: TGCAGTGCGAGGACTAGCGGGAGAGACCACAATGAGCAGTTCTTC
clone size: -; D gene: -; V gene: TRBV2; J gene: TRBJ2-5; CDR3 protein: CASSERSGETQYF; CDR3 DNA: TGTGCCAGCAGTGAACGTAGCGGTGAGACCCAGTACTTC
clone size: -; D gene: TRBD1; V gene: TRBV30; J gene: TRBJ2-7; CDR3 protein: CAWGTGTGAREQYF; CDR3 DNA: TGTGCCTGGGGAACCGGGACAGGGGCTAGGGAGCAGTACTTC
clone size: -; D gene: TRBD2; V gene: TRBV7-6; J gene: TRBJ2-1; CDR3 protein: CASSAAGGLYNEQFF; CDR3 DNA: TGTGCCAGCAGTGCGGCGGGAGGGCTCTACAATGAGCAGTTCTTC
clone size: few; D gene: TRBD2; V gene: TRBV6-4; J gene: TRBJ2-3; CDR3 protein: CASSDAGDSTDTQYF; CDR3 DNA: TGTGCCAGCAGTGATGCGGGGGACAGCACAGATACGCAGTATTTT
clone size: -; D gene: -; V gene: TRBV30; J gene: TRBJ1-4; CDR3 protein: CAWSAAWTNEKLFF; CDR3 DNA: TGTGCCTGGAGTGCAGCGTGGACTAATGAAAAACTGTTTTTT
clone size: -; D gene: TRBD2; V gene: TRBV4-2; J gene: TRBJ2-2; CDR3 protein: CASSRTSGGTGELFF; CDR3 DNA: TGTGCCAGCAGCCGGACTAGCGGGGGCACCGGGGAGCTGTTTTTT
clone size: -; D gene: -; V gene: TRBV2; J gene: TRBJ1-1; CDR3 protein: CASSADLMNTEAFF; CDR3 DNA: TGTGCCAGCAGTGCCGACCTCATGAACACTGAAGCTTTCTTT
clone size: -; D gene: TRBD2; V gene: TRBV20-1; J gene: TRBJ2-1; CDR3 protein: CSARPSGLRSNEQFF; CDR3 DNA: TGCAGTGCTAGGCCTAGCGGGTTGCGGAGCAATGAGCAGTTCTTC
clone size: -; D gene: -; V gene: TRBV2; J gene: TRBJ2-7; CDR3 protein: CASSEERGTPYSF; CDR3 DNA: TGTGCCAGCAGTGAGGAAAGGGGAACTCCCTACAGCTTC
clone size: few; D gene: TRBD2; V gene: TRBV9; J gene: TRBJ2-1; CDR3 protein: CASSSTDKLAGGYNEQFF; CDR3 DNA: TGTGCCAGCAGCTCGACAGACAAGTTAGCGGGGGGGTACAATGAGCAGTTCTTC
clone size: -; D gene: -; V gene: TRBV5-1; J gene: TRBJ2-5; CDR3 protein: CASSLAPTGELETQYF; CDR3 DNA: TGCGCCAGCAGCTTGGCTCCGACCGGGGAGTTAGAGACCCAGTACTTC
clone size: few; D gene: -; V gene: TRBV10-3; J gene: TRBJ2-5; CDR3 protein: CAIRRGLQETQYF; CDR3 DNA: TGTGCCATCAGGCGGGGGCTCCAAGAGACCCAGTACTTC
clone size: few; D gene: -; V gene: TRBV27; J gene: TRBJ2-7; CDR3 protein: CASSLAEDYEQYF; CDR3 DNA: TGTGCCAGCAGTTTAGCGGAAGACTACGAGCAGTACTTC
clone size: -; D gene: -; V gene: TRBV6-1; J gene: TRBJ2-7; CDR3 protein: CASSTGGQPYEQYF; CDR3 DNA: TGTGCCAGCAGCACTGGCGGGCAGCCCTACGAGCAGTACTTC
clone size: few; D gene: -; V gene: TRBV5-6; J gene: TRBJ2-1; CDR3 protein: CASSLWIVVGVSYSYNEQFF; CDR3 DNA: TGTGCCAGCAGCTTGTGGATTGTAGTTGGGGTCTCCTACTCCTACAATGAGCAGTTCTTC
clone size: -; D gene: -; V gene: TRBV11-2; J gene: TRBJ2-2; CDR3 protein: CASSLGGLPLGELFF; CDR3 DNA: TGTGCCAGCAGCTTAGGGGGCCTCCCACTCGGGGAGCTGTTTTTT
clone size: -; D gene: -; V gene: TRBV6-2/TRBV6-3; J gene: TRBJ2-7; CDR3 protein: CASRGTQTTYEQYF; CDR3 DNA: TGTGCCAGTCGAGGGACCCAGACGACCTACGAGCAGTACTTC
clone size: few; D gene: TRBD2; V gene: TRBV7-8; J gene: TRBJ2-2; CDR3 protein: CASSSMEGRGTGELFF; CDR3 DNA: TGTGCCAGCAGCTCCATGGAGGGGAGGGGCACCGGGGAGCTGTTTTTT
clone size: few; D gene: -; V gene: TRBV9; J gene: TRBJ2-3; CDR3 protein: CASSVAGTSTDTQYF; CDR3 DNA: TGTGCCAGCAGCGTCGCCGGGACTAGCACAGATACGCAGTATTTT
clone size: -; D gene: TRBD1; V gene: TRBV12-3/TRBV12-4; J gene: TRBJ2-7; CDR3 protein: CASSLSSGQGLVYEQYF; CDR3 DNA: TGTGCCAGCAGTCTATCATCGGGACAGGGGCTTGTCTACGAGCAGTACTTC
clone size: few; D gene: -; V gene: TRBV7-9; J gene: TRBJ2-7; CDR3 protein: CASSQEDGYYEQYF; CDR3 DNA: TGTGCCAGCAGCCAAGAGGACGGATACTACGAGCAGTACTTC